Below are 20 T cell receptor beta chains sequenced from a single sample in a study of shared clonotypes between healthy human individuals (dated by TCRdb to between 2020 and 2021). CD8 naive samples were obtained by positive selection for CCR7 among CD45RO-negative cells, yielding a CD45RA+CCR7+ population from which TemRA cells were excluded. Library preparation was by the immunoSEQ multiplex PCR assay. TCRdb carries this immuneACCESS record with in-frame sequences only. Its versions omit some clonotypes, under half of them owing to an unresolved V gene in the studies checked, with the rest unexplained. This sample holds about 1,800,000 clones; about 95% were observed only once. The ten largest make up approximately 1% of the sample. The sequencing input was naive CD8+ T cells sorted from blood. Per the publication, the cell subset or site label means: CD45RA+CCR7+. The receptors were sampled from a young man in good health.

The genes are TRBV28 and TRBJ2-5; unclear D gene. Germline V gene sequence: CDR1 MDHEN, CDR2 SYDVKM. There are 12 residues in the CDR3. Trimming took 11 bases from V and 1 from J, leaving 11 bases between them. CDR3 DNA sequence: TGTGCCTTTCGACGGCTCCAAGAGACCCAGTACTTC. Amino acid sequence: CAFRRLQETQYF. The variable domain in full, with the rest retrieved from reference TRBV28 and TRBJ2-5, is DVKVTQSSRYLVKRTGEKVFLECVQDMDHENMFWYRQDPGLGLRLIYFSYDVKMKEKGDIPEGYSVSREKKERFSLILESASTNQTSMYLCAFRRLQETQYFGPGTRLLVL.

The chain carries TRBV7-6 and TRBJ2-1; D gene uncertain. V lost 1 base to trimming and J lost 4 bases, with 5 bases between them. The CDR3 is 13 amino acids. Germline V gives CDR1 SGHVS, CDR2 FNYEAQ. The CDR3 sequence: CASSLGAYNEQFF. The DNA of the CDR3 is TGTGCCAGCAGCTTAGGGGCGTACAATGAGCAGTTCTTC.

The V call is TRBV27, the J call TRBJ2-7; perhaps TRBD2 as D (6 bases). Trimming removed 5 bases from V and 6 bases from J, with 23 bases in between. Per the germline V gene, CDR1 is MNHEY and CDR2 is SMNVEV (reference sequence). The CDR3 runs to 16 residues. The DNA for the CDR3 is TGTGCCAGCAGTCCCCTCAGGGTCTTGGAGGGGACCGAGCAGTACTTC. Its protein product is CASSPLRVLEGTEQYF.

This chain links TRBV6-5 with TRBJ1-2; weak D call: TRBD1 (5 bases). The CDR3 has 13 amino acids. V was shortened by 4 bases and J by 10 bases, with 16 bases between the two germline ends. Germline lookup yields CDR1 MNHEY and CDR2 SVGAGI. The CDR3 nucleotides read TGTGCCAGCAGTTTTTCAGGGACCTTCGACTACACCTTC. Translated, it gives CASSFSGTFDYTF.

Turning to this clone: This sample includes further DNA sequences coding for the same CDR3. For the CDR3, the DNA is TGTGCCAGCAGCCCGGGACAGGGGGCGTACGAGCAGTACTTC. Amino acids: CASSPGQGAYEQYF. The chain links TRBV6-5 to TRBJ2-7; TRBD1 agrees at 12 bases. Germline CDR1 is MNHEY and CDR2 is SVGAGI. The CDR3 covers 14 residues. J was trimmed by 4 bases and V by 6 bases; bases with no gene match: 4.

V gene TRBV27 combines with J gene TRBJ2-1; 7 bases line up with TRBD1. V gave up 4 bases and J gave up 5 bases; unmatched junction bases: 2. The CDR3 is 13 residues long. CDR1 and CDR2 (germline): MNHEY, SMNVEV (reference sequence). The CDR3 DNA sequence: TGTGCCAGCAGTTCCGGGACAGACAATGAGCAGTTCTTC. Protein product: CASSSGTDNEQFF.

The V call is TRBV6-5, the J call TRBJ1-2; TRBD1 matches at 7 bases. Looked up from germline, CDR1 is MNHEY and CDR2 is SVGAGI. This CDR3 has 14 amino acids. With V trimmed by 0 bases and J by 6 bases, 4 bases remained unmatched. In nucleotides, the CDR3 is TGTGCCAGCAGTTACTCCCGACAGGGTGATGGCTACACCTTC. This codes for CASSYSRQGDGYTF.

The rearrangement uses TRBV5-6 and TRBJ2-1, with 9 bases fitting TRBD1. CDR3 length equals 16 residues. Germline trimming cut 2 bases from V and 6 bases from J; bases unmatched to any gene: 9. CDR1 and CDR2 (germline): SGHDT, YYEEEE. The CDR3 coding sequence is TGTGCCAGCAGCTTCGCCACGGGACAGGGTTTCAATGAGCAGTTCTTC. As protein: CASSFATGQGFNEQFF.

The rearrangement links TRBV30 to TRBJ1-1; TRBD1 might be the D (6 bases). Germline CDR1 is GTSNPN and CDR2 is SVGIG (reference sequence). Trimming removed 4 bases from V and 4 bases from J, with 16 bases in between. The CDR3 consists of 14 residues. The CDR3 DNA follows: TGTGCCTGGATCCTGGGGGCAGGAGGCACTGAAGCTTTCTTT. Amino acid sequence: CAWILGAGGTEAFF.

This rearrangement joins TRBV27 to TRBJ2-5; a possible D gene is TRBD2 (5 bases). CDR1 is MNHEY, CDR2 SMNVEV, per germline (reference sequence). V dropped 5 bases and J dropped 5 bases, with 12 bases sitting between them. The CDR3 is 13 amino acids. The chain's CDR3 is CASSRTGGETQYF. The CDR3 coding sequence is TGTGCCAGCAGTCGGACCGGCGGGGAGACCCAGTACTTC.

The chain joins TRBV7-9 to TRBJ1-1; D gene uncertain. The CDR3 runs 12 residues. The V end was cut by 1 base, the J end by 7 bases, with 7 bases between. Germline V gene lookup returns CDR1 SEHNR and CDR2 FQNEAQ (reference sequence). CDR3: CASSLVLNEAFF. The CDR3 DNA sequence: TGTGCCAGCAGCTTAGTTCTGAATGAAGCTTTCTTT. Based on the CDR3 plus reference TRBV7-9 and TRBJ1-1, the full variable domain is DTGVSQNPRHKITKRGQNVTFRCDPISEHNRLYWYRQTLGQGPEFLTYFQNEAQLEKSRLLSDRFSAERPKGSFSTLEIQRTEQGDSAMYLCASSLVLNEAFFGQGTRLTVV.

The CDR3 nucleotides are TGTGCCAGCTCGCCAGGGGGCGCGGGTCAGCCCCAGCATTTT. Translated, it gives CASSPGGAGQPQHF. The chain has TRBV5-6 and TRBJ1-5; 8 nucleotides agree with TRBD1. V lost 7 bases to trimming and J lost 6 bases; unmatched junction nucleotides: 9. This CDR3 is 14 amino acids long. Germline CDR1 is SGHDT and CDR2 is YYEEEE.

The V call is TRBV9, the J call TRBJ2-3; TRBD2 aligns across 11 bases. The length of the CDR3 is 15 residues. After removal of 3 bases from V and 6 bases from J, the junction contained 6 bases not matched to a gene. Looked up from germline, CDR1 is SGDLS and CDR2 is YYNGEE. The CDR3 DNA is TGTGCCAGCAGCGCTTCTAGCGGGAGGATGGATACGCAGTATTTT. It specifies CASSASSGRMDTQYF.

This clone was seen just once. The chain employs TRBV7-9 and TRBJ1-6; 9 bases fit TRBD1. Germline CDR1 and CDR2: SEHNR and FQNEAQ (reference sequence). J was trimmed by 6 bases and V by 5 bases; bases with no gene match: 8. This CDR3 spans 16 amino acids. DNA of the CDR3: TGTGCCAGCAGCGTCACAGGGGGCGGTGGTAATTCACCCCTCCACTTT. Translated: CASSVTGGGGNSPLHF.

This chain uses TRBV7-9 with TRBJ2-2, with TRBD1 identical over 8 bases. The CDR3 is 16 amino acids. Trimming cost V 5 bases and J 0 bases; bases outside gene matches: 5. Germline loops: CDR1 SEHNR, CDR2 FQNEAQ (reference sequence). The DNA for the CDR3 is TGTGCCAGCAGCCCGCACAGGGGGACGAACACCGGGGAGCTGTTTTTT. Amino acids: CASSPHRGTNTGELFF.

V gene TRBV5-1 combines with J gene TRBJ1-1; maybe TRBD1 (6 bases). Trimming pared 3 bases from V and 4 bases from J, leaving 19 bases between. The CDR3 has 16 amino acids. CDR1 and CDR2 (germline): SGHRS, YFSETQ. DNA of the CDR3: TGCGCCAGCAGCTCAACGGTCGGGGGCCGCGGCACTGAAGCTTTCTTT. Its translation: CASSSTVGGRGTEAFF. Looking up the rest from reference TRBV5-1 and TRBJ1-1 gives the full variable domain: KAGVTQTPRYLIKTRGQQVTLSCSPISGHRSVSWYQQTPGQGLQFLFEYFSETQRNKGNFPGRFSGRQFSNSRSEMNVSTLELGDSALYLCASSSTVGGRGTEAFFGQGTRLTVV.

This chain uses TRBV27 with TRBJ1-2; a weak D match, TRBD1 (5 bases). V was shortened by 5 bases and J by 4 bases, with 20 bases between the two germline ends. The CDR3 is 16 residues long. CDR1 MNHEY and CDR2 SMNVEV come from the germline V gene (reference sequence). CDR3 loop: CASSGRGGAGPYGYTF. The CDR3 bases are TGTGCCAGCAGTGGGAGAGGAGGGGCAGGGCCCTATGGCTACACCTTC.

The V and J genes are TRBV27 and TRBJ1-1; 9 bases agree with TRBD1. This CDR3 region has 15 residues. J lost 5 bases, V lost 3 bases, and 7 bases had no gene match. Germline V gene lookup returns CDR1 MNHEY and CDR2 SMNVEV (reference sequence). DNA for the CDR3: TGTGCCAGCAGTTTGATGGGACAGGGCGGGACTGAAGCTTTCTTT. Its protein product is CASSLMGQGGTEAFF.

The CDR3 coding sequence is TGTGCCATCAGTGAGTCGTCGGGTGAAAACACCGGGGAGCTGTTTTTT. It encodes CAISESSGENTGELFF. The chain has TRBV10-3 and TRBJ2-2; no reliable D call. Germline V CDR1 and CDR2: ENHRY, SYGVKD. V gave up 0 bases and J gave up 2 bases, with 10 bases separating them. The CDR3 has 16 amino acids.

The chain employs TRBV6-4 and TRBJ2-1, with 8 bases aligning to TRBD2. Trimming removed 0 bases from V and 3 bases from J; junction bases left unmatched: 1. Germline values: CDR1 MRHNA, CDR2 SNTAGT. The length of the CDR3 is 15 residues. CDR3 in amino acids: CASSDSGTSYNEQFF. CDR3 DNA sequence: TGTGCCAGCAGTGACTCTGGGACTAGCTACAATGAGCAGTTCTTC.